This TCR beta chain stems from a study of T cells in localized non-small cell lung cancer. To note about this clone: Its antigen is as yet unknown.

The repertoire was sequenced with immunoSEQ multiplex PCR; TCRdb's copy has only in-frame clones and lacks some. This sample has tens of thousands of clones, with about nine tenths found just once. CDR1 is SGHVS and CDR2 is FQNEAQ in the germline V gene. J gave up 6 bases and V 2 bases, and 4 bases lay outside the gene matches. The CDR3 spans 14 residues. Whole-study results and caveats: Uninvolved nearby lung showed the greatest T cell clonality, exceeding that found in tumor. Those with higher blood T cell density had longer overall survival. Of the top 100 tumor clones, median approximately 50 were in adjacent lung, about 30 among its top 100. It remains possible that heterogeneity exists, since only one tumor region was sequenced.

The sample consisted of peripheral blood, taken before any cancer treatment. The rearrangement uses TRBV7-8 and TRBJ2-4; 7 bases align to TRBD2. This clonotype was sampled from a man aged 40-75 years with stage I squamous cell lung carcinoma. CDR3 DNA sequence: TGTGCCAGCAGCTTAAGGGAGCGGGGAAACATTCAGTACTTC. It specifies CASSLRERGNIQYF.